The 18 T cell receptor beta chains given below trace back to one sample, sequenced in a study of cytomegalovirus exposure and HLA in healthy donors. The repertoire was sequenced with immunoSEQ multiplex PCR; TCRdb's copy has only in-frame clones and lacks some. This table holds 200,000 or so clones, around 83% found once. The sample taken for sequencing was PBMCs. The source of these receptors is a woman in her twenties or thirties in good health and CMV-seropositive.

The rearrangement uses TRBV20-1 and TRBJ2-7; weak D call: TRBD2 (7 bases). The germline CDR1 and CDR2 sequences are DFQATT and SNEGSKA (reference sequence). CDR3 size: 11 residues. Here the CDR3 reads CGGAEGWEQYF. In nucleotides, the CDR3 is TGCGGGGGGGCCGAAGGATGGGAGCAGTACTTC.

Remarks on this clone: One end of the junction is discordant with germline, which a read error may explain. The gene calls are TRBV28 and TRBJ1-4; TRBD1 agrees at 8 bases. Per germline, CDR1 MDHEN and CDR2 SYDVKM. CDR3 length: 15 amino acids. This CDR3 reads CASSFRDRTKEKLFF. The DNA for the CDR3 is TGTGCCAGCAGTTTCAGGGACAGGACTAAGGAAAAACTGTTTTTT.

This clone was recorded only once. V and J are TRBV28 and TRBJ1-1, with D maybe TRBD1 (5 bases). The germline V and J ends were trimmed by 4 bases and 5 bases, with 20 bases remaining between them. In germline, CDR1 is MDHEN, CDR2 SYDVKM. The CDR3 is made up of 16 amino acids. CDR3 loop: CASSSLRDSQGTEAFF. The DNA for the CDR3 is TGTGCCAGCAGTTCACTACGGGACTCCCAAGGGACTGAAGCTTTCTTT.

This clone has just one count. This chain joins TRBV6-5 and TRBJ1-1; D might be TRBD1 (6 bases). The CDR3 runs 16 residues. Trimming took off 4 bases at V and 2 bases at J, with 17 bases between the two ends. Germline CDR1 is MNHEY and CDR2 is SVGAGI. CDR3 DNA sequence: TGTGCCAGCAGTTTGGGGGCGGACTTATTCAACACTGAAGCTTTCTTT. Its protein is CASSLGADLFNTEAFF.

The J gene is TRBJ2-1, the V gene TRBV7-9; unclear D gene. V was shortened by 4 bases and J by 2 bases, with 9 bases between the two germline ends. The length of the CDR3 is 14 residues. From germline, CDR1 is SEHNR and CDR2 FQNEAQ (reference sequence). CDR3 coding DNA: TGTGCCAGCAGCTCTAGTTGGGCCTACAATGAGCAGTTCTTC. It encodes CASSSSWAYNEQFF.

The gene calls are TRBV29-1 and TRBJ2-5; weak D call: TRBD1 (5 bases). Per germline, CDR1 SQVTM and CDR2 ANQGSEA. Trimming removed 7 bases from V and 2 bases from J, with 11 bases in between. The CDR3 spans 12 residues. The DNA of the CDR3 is TGCAGCGGCGGACATCTACAAGAGACCCAGTACTTC. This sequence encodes CSGGHLQETQYF.

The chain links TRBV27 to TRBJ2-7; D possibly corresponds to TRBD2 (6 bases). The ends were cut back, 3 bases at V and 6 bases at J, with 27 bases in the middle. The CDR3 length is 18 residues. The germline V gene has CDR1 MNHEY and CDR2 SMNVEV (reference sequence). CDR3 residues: CASSLRRGGTTEPGEQYF. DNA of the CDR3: TGTGCCAGCAGTTTGAGGCGGGGAGGCACAACAGAGCCCGGCGAGCAGTACTTC.

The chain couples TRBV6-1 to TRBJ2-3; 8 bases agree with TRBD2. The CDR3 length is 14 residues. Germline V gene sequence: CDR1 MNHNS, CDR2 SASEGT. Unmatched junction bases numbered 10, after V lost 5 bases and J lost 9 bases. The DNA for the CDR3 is TGTGCCAGCAGTCAGGAATTAGCGGGATCAACGCAGTATTTT. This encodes CASSQELAGSTQYF.

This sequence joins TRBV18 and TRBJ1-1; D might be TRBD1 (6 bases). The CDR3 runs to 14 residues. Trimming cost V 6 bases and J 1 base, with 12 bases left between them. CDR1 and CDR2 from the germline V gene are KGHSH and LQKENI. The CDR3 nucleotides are TGTGCCAGCTCGCAGGGACATGCGAACACTGAAGCTTTCTTT. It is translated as CASSQGHANTEAFF.

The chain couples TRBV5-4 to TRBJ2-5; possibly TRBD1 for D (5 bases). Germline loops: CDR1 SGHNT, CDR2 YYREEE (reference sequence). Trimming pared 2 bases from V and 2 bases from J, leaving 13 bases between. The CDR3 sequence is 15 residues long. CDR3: CASSFEVGPQETQYF. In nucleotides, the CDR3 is TGTGCCAGCAGCTTCGAAGTGGGGCCACAAGAGACCCAGTACTTC.

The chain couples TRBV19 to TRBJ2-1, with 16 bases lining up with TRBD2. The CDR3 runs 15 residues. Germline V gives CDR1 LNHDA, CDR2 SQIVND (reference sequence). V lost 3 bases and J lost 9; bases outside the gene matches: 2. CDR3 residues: CASSIGTSGRGEQFF. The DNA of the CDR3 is TGTGCCAGTAGTATCGGGACTAGCGGGAGGGGTGAGCAGTTCTTC. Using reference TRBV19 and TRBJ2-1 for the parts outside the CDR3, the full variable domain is DGGITQSPKYLFRKEGQNVTLSCEQNLNHDAMYWYRQDPGQGLRLIYYSQIVNDFQKGDIAEGYSVSREKKESFPLTVTSAQKNPTAFYLCASSIGTSGRGEQFFGPGTRLTVL.

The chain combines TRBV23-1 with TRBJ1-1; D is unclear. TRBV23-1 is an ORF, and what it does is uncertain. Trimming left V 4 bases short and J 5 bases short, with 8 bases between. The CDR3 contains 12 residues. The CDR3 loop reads CASSPVLTEAFF. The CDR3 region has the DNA TGCGCCAGCAGTCCTGTACTTACTGAAGCTTTCTTT.

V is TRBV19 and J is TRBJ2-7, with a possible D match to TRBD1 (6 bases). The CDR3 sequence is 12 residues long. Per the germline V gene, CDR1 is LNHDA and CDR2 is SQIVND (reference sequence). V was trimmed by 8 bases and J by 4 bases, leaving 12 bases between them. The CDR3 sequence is CASGAGAYEQYF. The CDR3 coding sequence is TGTGCCAGTGGGGCAGGGGCTTACGAGCAGTACTTC. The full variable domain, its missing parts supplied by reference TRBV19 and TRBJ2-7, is DGGITQSPKYLFRKEGQNVTLSCEQNLNHDAMYWYRQDPGQGLRLIYYSQIVNDFQKGDIAEGYSVSREKKESFPLTVTSAQKNPTAFYLCASGAGAYEQYFGPGTRLTVT.

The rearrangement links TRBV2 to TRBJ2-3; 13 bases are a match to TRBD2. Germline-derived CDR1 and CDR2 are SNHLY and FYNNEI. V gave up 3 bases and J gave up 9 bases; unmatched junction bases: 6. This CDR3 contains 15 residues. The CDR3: CASSDELAGGGTQYF. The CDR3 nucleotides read TGTGCCAGCAGTGATGAACTAGCGGGAGGGGGCACGCAGTATTTT.

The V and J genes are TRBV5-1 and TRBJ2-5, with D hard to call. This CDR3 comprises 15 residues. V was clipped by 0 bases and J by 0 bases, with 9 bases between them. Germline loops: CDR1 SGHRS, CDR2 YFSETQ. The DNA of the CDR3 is TGCGCCAGCAGCTTGGTTGGTACAAACCAAGAGACCCAGTACTTC. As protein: CASSLVGTNQETQYF.

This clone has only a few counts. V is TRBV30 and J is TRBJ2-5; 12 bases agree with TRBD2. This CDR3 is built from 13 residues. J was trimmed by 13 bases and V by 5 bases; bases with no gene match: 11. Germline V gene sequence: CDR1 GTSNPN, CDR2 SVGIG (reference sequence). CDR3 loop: CAWWHKLAGGLYF. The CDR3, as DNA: TGTGCCTGGTGGCACAAACTAGCGGGGGGTTTGTACTTC.

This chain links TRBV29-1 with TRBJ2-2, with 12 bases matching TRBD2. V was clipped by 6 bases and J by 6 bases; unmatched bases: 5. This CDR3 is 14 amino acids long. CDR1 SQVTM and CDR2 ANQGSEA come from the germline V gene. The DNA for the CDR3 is TGCAGCGTACGACTAGCGGGAGTTGCCGGGGAGCTGTTTTTT. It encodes CSVRLAGVAGELFF.

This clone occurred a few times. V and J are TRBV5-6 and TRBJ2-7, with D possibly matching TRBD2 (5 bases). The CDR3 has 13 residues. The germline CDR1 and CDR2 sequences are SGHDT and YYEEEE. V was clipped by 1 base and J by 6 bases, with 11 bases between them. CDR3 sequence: CASSLPPSGEQYF. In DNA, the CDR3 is TGTGCCAGCAGCTTGCCCCCGAGCGGCGAGCAGTACTTC.